This TCR beta chain derives from a study of cytomegalovirus exposure and HLA in healthy donors. Study-wide findings and caveats: Cytomegalovirus-associated status was assigned to 150 or so TCR beta chains. A later analysis by the authors found several of the most significant clusters apparently linked to common viral pathogens.

CDR1 MNHEY and CDR2 SMNVEV come from the germline V gene (reference sequence). V lost 6 bases, J lost 8 bases, and 10 bases lay in between. This CDR3 has 11 residues. At collection, donors were nominally healthy, but unrecorded immune exposures were probable. As to this clone: Its antigen remains unidentified.

The PCR had 60 Vbeta and 13 Jbeta primers. Clones were read by immunoSEQ multiplex PCR, and TCRdb kept only the in-frame ones, dropping some. The sample carries about 84,000 clones, 55% to 65% recorded once. This chain connects TRBV27 to TRBJ1-1, with D possibly matching TRBD1 (6 bases). The material sequenced was PBMCs. This TCR derives from a woman between 35 and 50 years old in good health and CMV-seropositive. The CDR3 bases are TGTGCCAGCAGGGGACACCGAGAAGCTTTCTTT. This translates into CASRGHREAFF.